These T cell receptor beta chains were read from a single sample in a study of control samples from healthy donors and cancer patients. Only in-frame clones appear in the TCRdb table, and some are missing; sequencing was by immunoSEQ multiplex PCR. The table has about 80,000 clones, around 83% seen once. Sequenced material: PBMCs. The source of these receptors is a man in his fifties or sixties with head and neck cancer. Both conserved end residues are part of each CDR3.

>TRBV7-2|TRBJ1-2|18
CASSLALGAGDTNYGYTF
>TRBV6-5|TRBJ2-3|13
CASGLASTDTQYF
>TRBV11-2|TRBJ2-1|14
CASSIFPASPEQFF
>TRBV7-2|TRBJ1-2|15
CASSIGRETNYGYTF
>TRBV7-8|TRBJ1-1|15
CASSLWEGPDVEAFF
>TRBV7-2|TRBJ2-2|13
CASSLAGTGELFF
>TRBV7-8|TRBJ2-7|18
CASSPKSVGYPISYEQYF
>TRBV27|TRBJ2-3|15
CASSPLAGGTDTQYF
>TRBV20-1|TRBJ2-7|15
CSASLPTGTAYEQYF
>TRBV4-2|TRBJ1-3|16
CASSQDLQGSGNTIYF
>TRBV12-3/TRBV12-4|TRBJ1-2|13
CASTKLGSYGYTF
>TRBV11-2|TRBJ1-6|16
CASSLDGGSYNSPLHF
>TRBV19|TRBJ2-7|15
CASTVTGGYAYEQYF
>TRBV11-3|TRBJ2-3|14
CASSSGLDYNTQYF
>TRBV12-5|TRBJ2-3|14
CASGLLASRDTQYF
>TRBV9|TRBJ2-7|14
CASSVAWTSLEQYF
>TRBV6-6|TRBJ2-3|15
CASTNRGISTDTQYF
>TRBV2|TRBJ2-7|15
CASSDGTSTGNYRYF
>TRBV7-2|TRBJ2-2|16
CASRRTGGAGTGELFF
>TRBV6-2/TRBV6-3|TRBJ2-7|13
CASSYGQGPEQYF
>TRBV25-1|TRBJ2-5|15
CASARAGGQQETQYF
>TRBV5-1|TRBJ2-2|15
CASSLRGQGAGELFF
>TRBV5-6|TRBJ2-6|16
CASSLGAAGGANVLTF
>TRBV28|TRBJ2-3|17
CASSIGTSGSLGDTQYF
>TRBV4-2|TRBJ2-7|13
CASSQDVGGEQYF